The clone carrying this TCR beta chain came up a few times. Its antigen is still unknown. TCRdb fed the RT-PCR reads into MiXCR, producing one record per CDR3 protein. The table has hundreds of thousands of distinct CDR3 sequences, roughly 8.2% seen once. The data are from a study of response to subunit inactivated influenza vaccine. Findings and caveats of the study: T cells newly recruited by each seasonal influenza vaccination are few, the authors suggested.

V lost 6 bases, J lost 7 bases, and 13 bases lay in between. CDR3 length: 13 amino acids. CDR1 and CDR2 (germline): MNHEY, SVGEGT. The material sequenced was PBMCs from blood, taken roughly 24 months after vaccination. The source of this sequence is a man in his fifties or sixties who received an inactivated influenza vaccine. The chain joins TRBV6-2 or TRBV6-3 to TRBJ2-1, with D unclear. As DNA, the CDR3 is TGTGCCAGCAGCCGTACTCTCGGTAATGAGCAGTTCTTC. Translating it yields CASSRTLGNEQFF.